This TCR beta chain originates from a study of T cell responses to AZD1222 COVID-19 vaccine. Study-level information: Whether given at about 4 or about 12 weeks, second doses were pooled. Points from the study as a whole: Reportedly, close to half of spike-specific TCRs are directed against unmutated variant regions. Spike-specific TCR breadth and depth grew following two AZD1222 doses.

Germline CDR1 SGHNT, CDR2 YYREEE (reference sequence). The CDR3 is 15 amino acids. V lost 4 bases to trimming and J lost 4 bases, with 18 bases between them. Only in-frame clones appear in the TCRdb table, and some are missing; sequencing was by immunoSEQ multiplex PCR. Among approximately 200,000 clones listed, around nine tenths were seen once. Note on this clone: The antigen is unknown.

The receptor was derived from an adult in good health. Sequencing was performed on peripheral blood, taken on day 0 of AZD1222 vaccination. The chain joins TRBV5-4 to TRBJ2-7, with D tentatively TRBD2 (7 bases). The CDR3 sequence is CASSALGGRGYEQYF. The CDR3 bases are TGTGCCAGCAGCGCTTTGGGGGGGCGAGGATACGAGCAGTACTTC.